This T cell receptor (beta chain) was sequenced during a study of Ad26.COV2.S vaccination and SARS-CoV-2 variants (dated by TCRdb to the early 2020s). Some background on the complete study: Vaccine-arm donors were drawn from COV1001, a multicentre, randomized, double-blind, placebo-controlled phase I-IIa trial of Ad26.COV2.S in healthy adults. Ad26.COV2.S was administered intramuscularly at 5 x 10^10 or 1 x 10^11 viral particles, either as a single shot or as two shots given 56 days apart. TCRbeta repertoire sequencing was used to assess the specificity and breadth of SARS-CoV-2-reactive T cell receptors after Ad26.COV2.S vaccination. A total of around 32 samples were included in the TCR-sequenced set, comprising about 20 Ad26.COV2.S vaccine recipients, 5 placebo recipients and 8 SARS-CoV-2 convalescent individuals. Trial participants were randomized into five groups of five, in which low-dose or high-dose Ad26.COV2.S was given once or twice, or placebo was given on both occasions. Throughout the experiments and outcome assessment, investigators stayed blinded to trial group allocation. The investigation overall reported the following: The authors noted that total T cell responses may have been underestimated by the TCR breadth and depth analyses. After vaccination, substantial breadth of spike-specific CD8+ and CD4+ T cell responses was reported. Vaccine and placebo recipients had similar non-spike TCR breadth, a finding consistent with the vaccine containing only spike. The study was not powered to compare responses between vaccine doses or regimens. Compared with placebo recipients, Ad26.COV2.S recipients showed higher spike-specific TCR breadth (P = 0.0014).

Only one count was recorded for this clone. Its antigen target is currently unknown. Within one base of it there is no much larger clone, and no base qualities were kept. V and J are trimmed by 4 bases and 0 bases, and the gene matches miss 6 bases of the junction. Counted from cysteine to phenylalanine, this CDR3 has 17 amino acids. Only the CDR3 region is kept as DNA, spanning 51 bases read in frame from base 1. CDR1 LGHDT and CDR2 YNNKEL were looked up in the germline V gene (reference sequence). The immunoSEQ Assay was used to sequence TCRbeta CDR3 regions. After extraction, genomic DNA underwent amplification by bias-controlled multiplex PCR, followed by high-throughput sequencing. In the source study's methods: To quantify the absolute abundance of each unique TCRbeta CDR3 region, sequences were collapsed and filtered. T cell fraction was estimated by normalizing TCRbeta template counts to usable DNA, with usable DNA measured through amplification of reference genes found in all nucleated cells. Repertoire TCRs were annotated as SARS-CoV-2-specific when V gene, CDR3 amino acid sequence and J gene were exactly matched to a known reactive TCR set. The reference SARS-CoV-2 TCR set was derived from MIRA and filtered for enrichment in COVID-19-positive ImmuneCODE repertoires, a step that removed public or cross-reactive TCRs. Based on the MIRA antigens, annotated TCRs were further analysed at the level of specific ORF or position within ORF. Breadth was defined as annotated unique rearrangements over total unique productive rearrangements; depth was the summed frequency of those rearrangements. TCR breadth was compared between groups using two-sided Wilcoxon rank-sum tests. This immuneACCESS table, as held by TCRdb, lists in-frame sequences with V and J called but not all clones. Of the missing ones, under half trace to an unresolved V gene in checked studies; the others have no known cause. That table gives V, J and clone size, and the DNA gave D and trimming. The sample yields 300,000 to 450,000 clones; roughly 81% were counted once. About 3.3% of the sample lies in the top ten.

The sample's treatment or condition label, in plain terms: some 20 received Ad26.COV2.S at low or high dose, single or two shots; several received placebo; per-sample allocation not given. Repertoires of vaccine and placebo recipients were sequenced from samples taken on day 63 after the first injection. Between 29 July and 7 August 2020, Cohort 1b enrolled 20 to 30 adults aged 18-55 years at one site in Boston, USA. Ad26.COV2.S was a replication-incompetent adenovirus type 26 vector expressing a prefusion-stabilized SARS-CoV-2 spike protein from the original Wuhan strain. The source was peripheral blood, collected in a trial of Ad26.COV2.S vaccine versus placebo. This TCR derives from a person aged 18-60 years who received the Ad26.COV2.S COVID-19 vaccine or a placebo. Rearrangement joined TRBV3-1 (or the pseudogene TRBV3-2) to TRBJ2-1; 10 bases in between match TRBD2. The CDR3 amino acid sequence is: CASSRGASGSSYNEQFF. The bases read TGTGCCAGCAGCCGTGGGGCTAGCGGGAGCTCCTACAATGAGCAGTTCTTC.